This is a list of T cell receptor beta chains from one sample in a study of shared clonotypes between healthy human individuals. TCRdb's table, derived via immunoSEQ multiplex PCR, lists solely in-frame clones and lacks some. The sample has about 1.5 million clones, 98% seen once. The sequenced sample consisted of naive CD4+ T cells sorted from blood. The receptors come from a man aged 25-40 years in good health. The CDR3 runs from the conserved cysteine through the conserved F or W. A row's size may be missing; if present it is once, few, many or a size class.

V	size	length	J	CDR3
TRBV28	NA	16	TRBJ2-7	CASSLRVGRGDYEQYF
TRBV19	NA	15	TRBJ2-7	CASSSTGTGASEQYF
TRBV28	NA	17	TRBJ2-6	CASSLPRTGTGANVLTF
TRBV5-1	once	14	TRBJ2-7	CASSIGTGGYEQYF
TRBV9	NA	14	TRBJ2-1	CASSAGQGANEQFF
TRBV2	NA	15	TRBJ2-3	CASSVEQTSTDTQYF
TRBV28	NA	15	TRBJ1-1	CASRENRELNTEAFF
TRBV6-5	NA	15	TRBJ2-5	CASSQQGGLGETQYF
TRBV10-3	NA	12	TRBJ1-2	CAISESVSGYTF
TRBV6-4	NA	14	TRBJ1-1	CASRDRVGSTEAFF
TRBV28	NA	13	TRBJ2-5	CASSPGQQETQYF
TRBV5-1	once	15	TRBJ2-3	CASSFNLAGTDTQYF
TRBV9	NA	14	TRBJ1-1	CASSVGGRGTEAFF
TRBV2	NA	13	TRBJ1-2	CASSGTGSYGYTF
TRBV7-8	NA	14	TRBJ2-7	CASSLYGNSYEQYF
TRBV7-6	NA	13	TRBJ2-7	CASSPFLTYEQYF
TRBV10-3	NA	16	TRBJ1-2	CAISESGRQNNYGYTF
TRBV4-1	NA	16	TRBJ2-4	CASSPEETRGKNIQYF
TRBV5-1	NA	18	TRBJ2-7	CASSLDASPSGSQHEQYF
TRBV27	once	14	TRBJ2-7	CASRRRQGSYEQYF
TRBV6-5	NA	14	TRBJ2-7	CASGSPGEPAEQYF
TRBV4-1	few	16	TRBJ2-7	CASSHEGGTSGREQYF
TRBV16	NA	14	TRBJ2-2	CASSHQQEAGELFF
TRBV2	NA	15	TRBJ2-2	CASSEMVGGTGELFF
TRBV18	NA	12	TRBJ2-7	CASSPAGEEQYF
TRBV5-1	NA	14	TRBJ1-2	CASSLGGKDYGYTF
TRBV2	NA	13	TRBJ2-5	CASRGGAGETQYF
TRBV18	NA	12	TRBJ2-7	CASSPKGYEQYF
TRBV9	NA	13	TRBJ2-7	CASSVNGYYEQYF
TRBV11-2	NA	16	TRBJ2-3	CASSPRGRAPGDTQYF
TRBV19	NA	13	TRBJ2-3	CASSIKLTDTQYF
TRBV9	NA	14	TRBJ2-7	CASSVQGVSYEQYF
TRBV29-1	NA	12	TRBJ1-1	CSVSQTPREAFF
TRBV7-2	NA	15	TRBJ2-7	CASSSPGTGRYEQYF
TRBV7-2	once	17	TRBJ2-7	CASSLIGGTGLVAEQYF
TRBV6-5	NA	11	TRBJ2-3	CASRTTDTQYF
TRBV4-1	NA	16	TRBJ1-2	CASSQDSAGANYGYTF
TRBV28	NA	14	TRBJ2-1	CASSQGGSYNEQFF
TRBV7-8	NA	18	TRBJ2-7	CASSASGTSGESSYEQYF
TRBV7-9	NA	14	TRBJ2-7	CASSLYGPQGEQYF
TRBV5-4	NA	14	TRBJ2-1	CASSFRSSYNEQFF
TRBV28	NA	12	TRBJ2-7	CASSLKRDRQYF
TRBV28	NA	9	TRBJ2-3	CAIGDTQYF
TRBV15	NA	16	TRBJ1-2	CATSRDVSAPPYGYTF
TRBV5-6	NA	13	TRBJ2-3	CASSLDAADTQYF
TRBV7-9	once	11	TRBJ1-2	CASRSRDGYTF
TRBV7-9	NA	15	TRBJ2-1	CASSTTGGDYNEQFF
TRBV19	NA	16	TRBJ2-7	CASSKFFTSPVYEQYF
TRBV4-1	NA	16	TRBJ2-1	CASSPLAGGNYNEQFF
TRBV27	NA	14	TRBJ1-1	CASKSLPVNTEAFF
TRBV14	NA	17	TRBJ2-6	CASSPFPRGPGANVLTF